The rows below give T cell receptor beta chains drawn from one sample of a study of blood T cells in healthy people across ages. TCRdb reprocessed the 5' RACE reads via MiXCR and lists one record per CDR3 protein. The table shows about 1.7 million distinct CDR3 sequences, with 28% occurring only once. The sample was blood. These receptors all stem from a young woman in good health. Each CDR3 is given with its conserved first and last residue. A D gene is named only where the DNA matches it firmly. A clone size is listed for some rows: how often the clone was seen (once, few, many), or a class if it is expanded.

d_call	j_call	cdr3_length	v_call	clone_size	cdr3_nt	cdr3_aa
-	TRBJ2-7	15	TRBV28	-	TGTGCCAGCAACCCGCGACAGGCCGGATCCTACGAGCAGTACTTC	CASNPRQAGSYEQYF
-	TRBJ1-5	14	TRBV2	-	TGTGCCAGCAGTGAGGAGGCTCGGGATCAGCCCCAGCATTTT	CASSEEARDQPQHF
-	TRBJ2-5	13	TRBV15	-	TGTGCCACCAGCAGAGATCAAGCGGAGACCCAGTACTTC	CATSRDQAETQYF
TRBD2	TRBJ2-5	16	TRBV7-2	-	TGTGCCAGCAGCATACTAGCGGGGGCCTCCCAAGAGACCCAGTACTTC	CASSILAGASQETQYF
-	TRBJ1-3	13	TRBV5-1	few	TGCGCCAGCAGCTTGGAGGCGGAAAACACCATATATTTT	CASSLEAENTIYF
-	TRBJ2-2	12	TRBV7-3	-	TGTGCCAGCAGCCTTCAACAGGGGGAGCTGTTTTTT	CASSLQQGELFF
-	TRBJ1-4	15	TRBV4-3	-	TGCGCCAGCAGCCGGGCCCGAGGGGGTGCAGAAAAACTGTTTTTT	CASSRARGGAEKLFF
TRBD1	TRBJ1-6	15	TRBV12-3/TRBV12-4	-	TGTGCCAGCAGTCCGATGACAGGGGGCAATTCACCCCTCCACTTT	CASSPMTGGNSPLHF
-	TRBJ1-5	16	TRBV6-6	few	TGTGCCAGCAGTTACGGGGGCGGTCAGCCTGGACAGCCCCAGCATTTT	CASSYGGGQPGQPQHF
TRBD1	TRBJ2-5	14	TRBV28	few	TGTGCCAGCAAAAACTGGGACAGGGAGGGGACCCAGTACTTC	CASKNWDREGTQYF
-	TRBJ2-1	13	TRBV9	few	TGTGCCAGCAGGGGCATGGATGGGAATGAGCAGTTCTTC	CASRGMDGNEQFF
TRBD1	TRBJ1-2	15	TRBV12-3/TRBV12-4	-	TGTGCCAGCAGTGCTCTAGGAGGGGGCAACTATGGCTACACCTTC	CASSALGGGNYGYTF
-	TRBJ1-1	12	TRBV12-3/TRBV12-4	few	TGTGCCAGCACCTACCGGTGGACTGAAGCTTTCTTT	CASTYRWTEAFF
TRBD1	TRBJ2-1	12	TRBV7-2	-	TGTGCCAGCAGCGCGGACAGGATTGAGCAGTTCTTC	CASSADRIEQFF
-	TRBJ2-3	15	TRBV28	once	TGTGCCAGCACAGCCGGTGGTCTCGCCACAGATACGCAGTATTTT	CASTAGGLATDTQYF
-	TRBJ2-5	13	TRBV29-1	many	TGCAGCGTAATGGGGGGAAGAGCAGAGACCCAGTACTTC	CSVMGGRAETQYF
TRBD1	TRBJ1-1	18	TRBV12-3/TRBV12-4	-	TGTGCCAGCCACCCCATCACCGGCAGGGGGCGAGGGGACACTGAAGCTTTCTTT	CASHPITGRGRGDTEAFF
TRBD2	TRBJ2-5	15	TRBV12-3/TRBV12-4	few	TGTGCCAGCAGTACCTCGGGAGGCCCTCCGATATCCCAGTACTTC	CASSTSGGPPISQYF
-	TRBJ1-1	14	TRBV29-1	-	TGCAGCGTTGAAGATTCAGCCATGAACACTGAAGCTTTCTTT	CSVEDSAMNTEAFF
-	TRBJ2-1	12	TRBV7-3	many	TGTGCCAGCAGCTTACGGGCTCTCCGGGAGTTCTTC	CASSLRALREFF
-	TRBJ1-2	15	TRBV20-1	once	TGCAATGCTAGAGATTCCCGGGCTCCCACCCATGGCTACACCTTC	CNARDSRAPTHGYTF
-	TRBJ2-5	13	TRBV3-1	few	TGTGCCAGCACCCCTGGGGACCGAGAGACCCAGTACTTC	CASTPGDRETQYF
-	TRBJ1-2	16	TRBV15	-	TGTGCCACCAGCAGAGACCGACAGGTCACTCCAAGGGGCTACACCTTC	CATSRDRQVTPRGYTF
TRBD2	TRBJ2-1	15	TRBV20-1	many	TGCAGTGCTAGAGATCTGGGGACTAGCTCCAATGAGCAGTTCTTC	CSARDLGTSSNEQFF
TRBD2	TRBJ2-3	18	TRBV7-2	-	TGTGCCTGCAGCTCCCTACCGGGACTATCCCCAACCACAGATACGCAGTATTTT	CACSSLPGLSPTTDTQYF
-	TRBJ2-1	14	TRBV20-1	few	TGCAGCGTCGCGGTCGACTTGAGCTACAATGAGCAGTTCTTC	CSVAVDLSYNEQFF
-	TRBJ2-3	10	TRBV11-2	many	TGTGCCAGCAGAGCGGATACGCAGTATTTT	CASRADTQYF
TRBD2	TRBJ2-3	16	TRBV4-3	few	TGCGCCAGCAGCCAAGACCTACTAGCGGGAGGAGATACGCAGTATTTT	CASSQDLLAGGDTQYF
-	TRBJ2-3	14	TRBV2	-	TGTGCCAGCACCCGACTTGGGGGCACAGATACGCAGTATTTT	CASTRLGGTDTQYF
-	TRBJ2-1	14	TRBV25-1	-	TGTGCCAGCGGATCGGCAGGAGAAAAGAATGAGCAGTTCTTC	CASGSAGEKNEQFF
TRBD2	TRBJ2-1	14	TRBV20-1	many	TGCAGTGCTAGAGAGCGGGGGACCTACAATGAGCAGTTCTTC	CSARERGTYNEQFF
-	TRBJ2-1	9	TRBV20-1	-	TGCAGTGCTGACAATGAGCAGTTCTTC	CSADNEQFF
-	TRBJ2-1	13	TRBV5-1	-	TGCGCCAGCGTGGGACCAACCTACAATGAGCAGTTCTTC	CASVGPTYNEQFF
TRBD1	TRBJ1-1	14	TRBV6-1	few	TGTGCCAGCGGCGACAGGGGGCCGAACACTGAAGCTTTCTTT	CASGDRGPNTEAFF
-	TRBJ2-3	13	TRBV4-1	-	TGCGCCAGCAGCCAAGCGGTGGCAGATACGCAGTATTTT	CASSQAVADTQYF
-	TRBJ2-7	14	TRBV27	-	TGTGCCAGCAGCCCCATTCAGGGGATCTACGAGCAGTCCTTC	CASSPIQGIYEQSF
-	TRBJ2-5	14	TRBV24-1	-	TGTGCCACCAGTGATTCCTTCAGGGAAGAGACCCAGTACTTC	CATSDSFREETQYF
-	TRBJ1-1	14	TRBV28	-	TGTGCCAGCAGTTTCCCCCGGGGGGGCACTGAAGCTTTCTTT	CASSFPRGGTEAFF
TRBD1	TRBJ2-7	13	TRBV12-3/TRBV12-4	many	TGTGCCAGCAGGGCGACAGGGGGCGACGAGCAGTACTTC	CASRATGGDEQYF
TRBD1	TRBJ2-4	14	TRBV11-2	-	TGTGCCAGCAGCCCGGACAGGGGATTTGGAGAGCAGTACTTC	CASSPDRGFGEQYF
-	TRBJ1-1	15	TRBV5-1	-	TGCGCCAGCAGCTTGTCCTCAGGGGCGTACACTGAAGCTTTCTTT	CASSLSSGAYTEAFF
TRBD1	TRBJ2-2	14	TRBV27	-	TGTGCCAGCAGAACAGGGGGGTTCACCGGGGAGCTGTTTTTT	CASRTGGFTGELFF
TRBD2	TRBJ2-7	14	TRBV5-5	many	TGTGCCAGCAGTTTCGGGGGGGGTTTCTACGAGCAGTACTTC	CASSFGGGFYEQYF
-	TRBJ2-7	14	TRBV3-1	-	TGTGCCAGCAGCCAAGAGACTAGAGGGGGCGAGCAGTACTTC	CASSQETRGGEQYF
-	TRBJ1-5	16	TRBV5-5	many	TGTGCCAGCAGCTTGAGCGCAGACCTTAGTAATCAGCCCCAGCATTTT	CASSLSADLSNQPQHF
TRBD2	TRBJ2-7	18	TRBV6-2/TRBV6-3	many	TGTGCCAGCAGTTCGACACCAGGACTAGCGGGCCACTCCTACGAGCAGTACTTC	CASSSTPGLAGHSYEQYF
-	TRBJ2-1	17	TRBV6-1	few	TGTGCCAGCAGTGAAAGGGGCCCGTCGAAAGCCTACAATGAGCAGTTCTTC	CASSERGPSKAYNEQFF
-	TRBJ1-1	15	TRBV5-5	few	TGTGCCAGCAGCCCCGCTTACAGGGAGGGCACTGAAGCTTTCTTT	CASSPAYREGTEAFF